Below, 5 T cell receptor beta chains from the same sample are listed, as sequenced in a study of CD8 T cells in ankylosing spondylitis. TCRdb analysed the 5' RACE reads with MiXCR anew, one entry per CDR3 protein. The sample shows approximately 140,000 distinct CDR3 sequences, under 45% of them seen only once. The specimen sequenced was synovial fluid, either unsorted or a sorted T cell fraction (not recorded which). These receptors all stem from a male donor with ankylosing spondylitis.

The chain combines TRBV27 with TRBJ2-1; D is undetermined. Trimming removed 2 bases from V and 1 base from J, with 6 bases in between. Germline V gives CDR1 MNHEY, CDR2 SMNVEV (reference sequence). The CDR3 spans 14 residues. The CDR3 sequence is CASSLGNSYNEQFF. In DNA, the CDR3 is TGTGCCAGCAGTTTAGGTAATTCCTACAATGAGCAGTTCTTC.

J is TRBJ1-2 and V is TRBV12-3 or TRBV12-4, with D hard to call. This CDR3 is built from 15 residues. V was shortened by 0 bases and J by 5 bases, with 13 bases between the two germline ends. The CDR3 protein is CASSLAGPGVYGYTF. The CDR3 DNA reads as TGTGCCAGCAGTTTAGCGGGCCCCGGCGTGTATGGCTACACCTTC.

In its sample, this clonotype was seen once. This chain links TRBV7-3 with TRBJ1-4; 7 positions match TRBD1. J gave up 7 bases and V 3 bases, and 11 bases lay outside the gene matches. Germline values: CDR1 SGHTA, CDR2 FQGTGA. The CDR3 sequence is 16 residues long. The CDR3 nucleotides are TGTGCCAGCAGCTTCACGTCCCGGACAGGCGGTGAAAAACTGTTTTTT. It is translated as CASSFTSRTGGEKLFF.

The J gene is TRBJ2-6, the V gene TRBV28; D gene ambiguous. V shed 3 bases and J shed 4 bases, with 16 bases lying between them. Per the germline V gene, CDR1 is MDHEN and CDR2 is SYDVKM. This CDR3 contains 17 residues. CDR3 protein: CASSLTGPYSGANVLTF. Written as DNA, the CDR3 is TGTGCCAGCAGTTTGACCGGACCGTACTCGGGGGCCAACGTCCTGACTTTC. The variable domain in full, completed from reference TRBV28 and TRBJ2-6, reads DVKVTQSSRYLVKRTGEKVFLECVQDMDHENMFWYRQDPGLGLRLIYFSYDVKMKEKGDIPEGYSVSREKKERFSLILESASTNQTSMYLCASSLTGPYSGANVLTFGAGSRLTVL.

In this sample, this clonotype turned up a few times. The V call is TRBV18, the J call TRBJ2-1; D is unclear. Trimming shortened V by 3 bases and J by 2 bases, and 11 bases separated the two germline ends. Germline CDR1 is KGHSH and CDR2 is LQKENI. The CDR3 sequence is 15 residues long. The CDR3 reads CASSPLRAPYNEQFF. Here the CDR3 DNA reads TGTGCCAGCTCACCGTTAAGGGCCCCCTACAATGAGCAGTTCTTC. Full variable domain (remainder filled in from reference TRBV18 and TRBJ2-1): NAGVMQNPRHLVRRRGQEARLRCSPMKGHSHVYWYRQLPEEGLKFMVYLQKENIIDESGMPKERFSAEFPKEGPSILRIQQVVRGDSAAYFCASSPLRAPYNEQFFGPGTRLTVL.